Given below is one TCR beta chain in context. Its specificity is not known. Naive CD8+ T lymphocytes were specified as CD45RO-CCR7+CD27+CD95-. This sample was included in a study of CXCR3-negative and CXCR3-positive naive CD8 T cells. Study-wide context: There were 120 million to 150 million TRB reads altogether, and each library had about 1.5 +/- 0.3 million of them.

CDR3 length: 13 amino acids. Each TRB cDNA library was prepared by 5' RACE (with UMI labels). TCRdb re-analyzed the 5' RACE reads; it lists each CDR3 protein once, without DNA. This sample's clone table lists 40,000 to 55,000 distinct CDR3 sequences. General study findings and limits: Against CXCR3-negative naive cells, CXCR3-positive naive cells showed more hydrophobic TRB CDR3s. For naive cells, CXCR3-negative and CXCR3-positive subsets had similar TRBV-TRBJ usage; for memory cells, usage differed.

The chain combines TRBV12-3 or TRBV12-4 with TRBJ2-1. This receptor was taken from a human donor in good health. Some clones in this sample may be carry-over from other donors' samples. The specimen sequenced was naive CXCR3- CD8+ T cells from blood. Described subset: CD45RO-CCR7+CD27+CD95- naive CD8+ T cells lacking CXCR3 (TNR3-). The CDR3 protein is CASRAASGVEQFF.